Listed below are T cell receptor beta chains from one sample, sequenced in a study of T cell responses to AZD1222 COVID-19 vaccine. This table comes from immunoSEQ multiplex PCR, and its TCRdb copy is limited to in-frame clones, with some not included. This table has 90,000 to 150,000 clones, about 91% appearing once. The sequences come from peripheral blood, collected on day 0 of AZD1222 vaccination. The origin of the receptors is an adult in good health. Both conserved end residues are part of each CDR3. Fields, in order: CDR3 protein, CDR3 DNA, V gene, clone size, D gene, J gene. A D gene is named only where the DNA matches it firmly. Only some rows state a clone size, as once, few, many or a class for expanded clones.

CDR3: CASSSPAGRDEAFF
DNA: TGTGCCAGCTCATCCCCGGCGGGGCGGGATGAAGCTTTCTTT
V: TRBV18
size: .
D: .
J: TRBJ1-1

CDR3: CASSLVMQGGNTEAFF
DNA: TGTGCCAGCAGCTTAGTTATGCAGGGTGGCAACACTGAAGCTTTCTTT
V: TRBV11-2
size: .
D: .
J: TRBJ1-1

CDR3: CASSQSTNEQYF
DNA: TGTGCCAGTAGTCAATCGACGAACGAGCAGTACTTC
V: TRBV19
size: .
D: .
J: TRBJ2-7

CDR3: CATSESPGAPLHF
DNA: TGTGCCACCAGTGAAAGTCCGGGAGCCCCCCTCCACTTT
V: TRBV24-1
size: .
D: .
J: TRBJ1-6

CDR3: CASKVGQTYNQPQHF
DNA: TGTGCCAGCAAAGTGGGACAGACATACAATCAGCCCCAGCATTTT
V: TRBV6-5
size: .
D: TRBD1
J: TRBJ1-5

CDR3: CSVEVLADFTYEQYF
DNA: TGCAGCGTTGAAGTCCTAGCGGATTTCACCTACGAGCAGTACTTC
V: TRBV29-1
size: .
D: TRBD2
J: TRBJ2-7

CDR3: CASSPISPPSNSPLHF
DNA: TGTGCCAGCTCACCAATTAGTCCGCCTTCTAATTCACCCCTCCACTTT
V: TRBV18
size: .
D: .
J: TRBJ1-6

CDR3: CASSVPVNSGNTIYF
DNA: TGTGCCAGCAGCGTCCCGGTAAACTCTGGAAACACCATATATTTT
V: TRBV11-3
size: .
D: .
J: TRBJ1-3

CDR3: CASSEAPHLTLHF
DNA: TGTGCCAGCAGCGAGGCCCCGCACTTAACCCTCCACTTT
V: TRBV11-2
size: .
D: .
J: TRBJ1-6

CDR3: CASSEEGKLFF
DNA: TGTGCCAGCAGTGAAGAGGGGAAACTGTTTTTT
V: TRBV2
size: .
D: .
J: TRBJ1-4

CDR3: CASTSKGSGQPQHF
DNA: TGTGCCAGCACCTCGAAGGGGAGCGGTCAGCCCCAGCATTTT
V: TRBV2
size: .
D: .
J: TRBJ1-5

CDR3: CASSLGIPPNTEAFF
DNA: TGCGCCAGCAGCTTGGGGATCCCCCCCAACACTGAAGCTTTCTTT
V: TRBV5-1
size: once
D: .
J: TRBJ1-1

CDR3: CASSHSSGYTF
DNA: TGTGCCAGCAGTCATTCGTCTGGCTACACCTTC
V: TRBV25-1
size: .
D: .
J: TRBJ1-2

CDR3: CASSLSRGGVGNQPQHF
DNA: TGTGCCAGCAGTCTTAGTAGGGGGGGAGTGGGCAATCAGCCCCAGCATTTT
V: TRBV7-2
size: .
D: .
J: TRBJ1-5

CDR3: CATRKETQYF
DNA: TGTGCCACCCGAAAAGAGACCCAGTACTTC
V: TRBV3-1/TRBV3-2
size: .
D: .
J: TRBJ2-5